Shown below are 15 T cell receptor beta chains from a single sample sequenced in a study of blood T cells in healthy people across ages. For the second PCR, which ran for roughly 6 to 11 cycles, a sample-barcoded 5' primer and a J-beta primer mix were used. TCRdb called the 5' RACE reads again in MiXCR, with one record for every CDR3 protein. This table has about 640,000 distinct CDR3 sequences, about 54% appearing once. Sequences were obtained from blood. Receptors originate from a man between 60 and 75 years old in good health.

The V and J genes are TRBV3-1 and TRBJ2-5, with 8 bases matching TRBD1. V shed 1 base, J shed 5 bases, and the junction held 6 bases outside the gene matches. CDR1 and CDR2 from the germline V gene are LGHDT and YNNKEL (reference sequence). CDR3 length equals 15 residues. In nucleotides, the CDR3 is TGTGCCAGCAGCCAAGTGGCAGGGGGCTGGGAGACCCAGTACTTC. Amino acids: CASSQVAGGWETQYF.

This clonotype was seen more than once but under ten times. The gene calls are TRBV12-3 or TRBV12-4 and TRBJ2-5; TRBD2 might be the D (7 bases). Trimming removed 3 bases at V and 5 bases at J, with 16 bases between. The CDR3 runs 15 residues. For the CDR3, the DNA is TGTGCCAGCAGTTTCGTCGGGGGGCTGGCGGAGACCCAGTACTTC. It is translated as CASSFVGGLAETQYF.

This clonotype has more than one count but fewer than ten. In DNA form, the CDR3 reads TGCAGTGCCCCTACAGTAGCCAAAAACATTCAGTACTTC. It specifies CSAPTVAKNIQYF. The V and J genes are TRBV20-1 and TRBJ2-4; D not certain. Germline V gene data show CDR1 as DFQATT and CDR2 as SNEGSKA (reference sequence). V lost 6 bases, J lost 0 bases, and 9 bases lay in between. The CDR3 length is 13 residues.

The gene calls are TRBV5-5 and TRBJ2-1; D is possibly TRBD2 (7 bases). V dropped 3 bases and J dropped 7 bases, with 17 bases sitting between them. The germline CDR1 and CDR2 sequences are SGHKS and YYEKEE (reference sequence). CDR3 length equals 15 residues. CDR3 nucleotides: TGTGCCAGCAGCTCGGGGGGCGGGTTGCTTAATGAGCAGTTCTTC. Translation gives CASSSGGGLLNEQFF.

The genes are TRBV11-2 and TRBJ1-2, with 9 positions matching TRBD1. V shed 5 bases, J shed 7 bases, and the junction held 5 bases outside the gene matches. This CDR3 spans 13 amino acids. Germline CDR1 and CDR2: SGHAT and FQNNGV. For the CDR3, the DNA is TGTGCCAGCAGCCCGGGACAGGGCTTTGGCTACACCTTC. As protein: CASSPGQGFGYTF.

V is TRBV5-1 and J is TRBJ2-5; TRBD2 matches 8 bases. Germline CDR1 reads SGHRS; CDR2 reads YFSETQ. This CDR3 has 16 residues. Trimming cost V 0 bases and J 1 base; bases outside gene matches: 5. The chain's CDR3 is CASSLAAAGAQETQYF. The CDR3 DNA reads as TGCGCCAGCAGCTTGGCGGCAGCGGGGGCCCAAGAGACCCAGTACTTC.

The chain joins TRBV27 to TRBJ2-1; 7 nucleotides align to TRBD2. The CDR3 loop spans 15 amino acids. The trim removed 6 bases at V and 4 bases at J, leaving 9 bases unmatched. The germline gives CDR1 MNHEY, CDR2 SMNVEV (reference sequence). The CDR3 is CASRAGTTPYNEQFF. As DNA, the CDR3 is TGTGCCAGCAGAGCAGGGACTACACCTTACAATGAGCAGTTCTTC.

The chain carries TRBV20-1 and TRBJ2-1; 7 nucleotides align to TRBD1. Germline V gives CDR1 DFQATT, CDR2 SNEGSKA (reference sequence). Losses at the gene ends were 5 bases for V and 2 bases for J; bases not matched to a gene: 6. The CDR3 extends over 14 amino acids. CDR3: CSAQDDRAYNEQFF. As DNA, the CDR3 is TGCAGTGCTCAAGATGACAGGGCCTACAATGAGCAGTTCTTC.

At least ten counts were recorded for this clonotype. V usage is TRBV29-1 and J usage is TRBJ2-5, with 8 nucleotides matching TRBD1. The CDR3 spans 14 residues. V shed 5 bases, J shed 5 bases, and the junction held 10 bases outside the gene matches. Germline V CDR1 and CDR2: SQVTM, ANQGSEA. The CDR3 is CSVLTGALGETQYF. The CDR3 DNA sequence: TGCAGCGTTTTGACAGGGGCCCTCGGTGAGACCCAGTACTTC. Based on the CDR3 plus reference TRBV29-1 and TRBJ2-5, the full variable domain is SAVISQKPSRDICQRGTSLTIQCQVDSQVTMMFWYRQQPGQSLTLIATANQGSEATYESGFVIDKFPISRPNLTFSTLTVSNMSPEDSSIYLCSVLTGALGETQYFGPGTRLLVL.

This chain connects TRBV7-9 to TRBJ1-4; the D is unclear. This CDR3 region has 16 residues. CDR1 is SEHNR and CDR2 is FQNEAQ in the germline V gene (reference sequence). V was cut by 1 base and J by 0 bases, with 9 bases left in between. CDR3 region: CASSLVWQATNEKLFF. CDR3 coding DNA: TGTGCCAGCAGCTTAGTGTGGCAGGCAACTAATGAAAAACTGTTTTTT.

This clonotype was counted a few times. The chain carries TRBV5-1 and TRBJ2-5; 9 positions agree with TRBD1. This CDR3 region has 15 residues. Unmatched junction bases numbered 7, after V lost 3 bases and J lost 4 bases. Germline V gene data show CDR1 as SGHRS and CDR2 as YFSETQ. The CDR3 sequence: CASSWGTGRRETQYF. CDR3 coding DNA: TGCGCCAGCAGCTGGGGGACAGGGCGAAGAGAGACCCAGTACTTC.

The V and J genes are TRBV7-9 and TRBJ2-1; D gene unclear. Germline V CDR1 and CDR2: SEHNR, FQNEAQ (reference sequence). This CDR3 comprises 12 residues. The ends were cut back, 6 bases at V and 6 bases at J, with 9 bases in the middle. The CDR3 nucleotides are TGTGCCAGCAGACCTCGAGGCAATGAGCAGTTCTTC. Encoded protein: CASRPRGNEQFF.

The chain's CDR3 is CASSPQRGQVYEQYF. In nucleotides, the CDR3 is TGTGCCAGCTCACCACAGCGGGGACAGGTCTATGAGCAGTACTTC. This chain joins TRBV18 and TRBJ2-5; maybe TRBD1 (8 bases). The CDR3 has 15 amino acids. From germline, CDR1 is KGHSH and CDR2 LQKENI. Trimming took 1 base from V and 11 from J, leaving 20 bases between them.

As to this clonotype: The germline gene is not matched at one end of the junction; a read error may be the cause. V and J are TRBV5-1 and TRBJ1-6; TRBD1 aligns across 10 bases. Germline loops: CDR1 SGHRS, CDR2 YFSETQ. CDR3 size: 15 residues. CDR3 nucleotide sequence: TGCGCCAGCAGCGTCGGGACAGGGGATGGCTCACCCCCCCACTTT. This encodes CASSVGTGDGSPPHF.

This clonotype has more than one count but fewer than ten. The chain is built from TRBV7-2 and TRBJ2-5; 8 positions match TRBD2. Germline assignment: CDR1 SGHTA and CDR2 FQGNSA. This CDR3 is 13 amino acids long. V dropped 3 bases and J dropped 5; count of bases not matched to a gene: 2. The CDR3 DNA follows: TGTGCCAGCAGCTTTAGCGGGGTTGAGACCCAGTACTTC. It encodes CASSFSGVETQYF. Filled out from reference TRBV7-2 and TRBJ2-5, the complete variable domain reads GAGVSQSPSNKVTEKGKDVELRCDPISGHTALYWYRQSLGQGLEFLIYFQGNSAPDKSGLPSDRFSAERTGGSVSTLTIQRTQQEDSAVYLCASSFSGVETQYFGPGTRLLVL.